The TCR beta chain described here comes from a study of cytomegalovirus exposure and HLA in healthy donors (dated by TCRdb to 2015 to 2018). With regard to the full study: An earlier analysis of about 560 of the donors reported 250 to 350 Gb of sequence data and 95 million to 120 million unique TCR beta sequences obtained from about 180 million T cells. An early release covering 550 to 700 HLA-typed donors comprised about 300 gigabases of sequencing data and around 80 million unique TCR sequences. Among the roughly 400 genotyped donors, 75% to 90% belonged to the genetic ancestry cluster associated with self-reported Caucasian donors. The study was designed to test whether signatures of past pathogen exposure could be identified by cataloging public T cell receptors. Using immunosequencing, the study profiled T cell repertoires from 550 to 750 subjects and related those repertoires to cytomegalovirus serostatus. In addition to the first cohort of around 670 subjects, a separate validation cohort of 120 different subjects was used. High-throughput TCR immunosequencing, statistical association of individual TCRs with disease status, and machine learning were combined to predict cytomegalovirus infection status. To study patterns of TCR occurrence, a later analysis re-analyzed previously published TCR beta repertoires from around 660 donors and added high-resolution HLA genotyping. In the later analysis, no new phenotypic data were used to find candidate immune exposures; instead, reliance was placed on TCR beta sequences and their occurrence across donors. To decide whether each TCR beta V gene segment behaved as functional or pseudogenic, an earlier analysis of over 500 of the donors relied on high-throughput TCR beta sequencing. Donor age, sex, ethnicity and CMV serostatus were compiled together with the repertoire data. A later genetic analysis took genome-wide SNP genotypes for about three fifths of the roughly 670 donors and used that subset as a discovery cohort. All discovery cohort repertoires had been generated on a single sequencing platform. Class I and class II HLA loci were covered by the typing at four-digit resolution. Typing coverage differed by locus: A, B, C, DRB1 and DQB1 were typed in about 620-630 donors, DQA1 in 500 to 550, DPA1 in 600 to 610, and DPB1 in roughly 470. Five DR-DQ haplotypes were treated as single units for association and clustering because of strong linkage in the cohort. On average, around 200,000 unique TCR beta nucleotide sequences were sequenced per donor among 398 genotyped donors of the cohort, with roughly 18% of those sequences being non-productive.

What the authors observed across the whole study: The cohort was sequenced for TCR beta chains only, and without alpha or paired-chain data the features that could be detected were limited. A cluster of highly shared sequence variants was judged likely to be a technical artifact of the sequencing pipeline. Some IMGT-functional V segments, including TRBV6-2 and TRBV6-3, could not be told apart with the 87-base-pair reads, so those segments were excluded. Three of the identified cytomegalovirus-associated TCR beta chains were confirmed in vitro to be specific for cytomegalovirus antigens. In a later analysis, HLA-associated TCR beta chains showed more clonal expansion and lower generation probabilities than non-associated chains that were equally common. Because counts were too low, 15 to 20 rarely observed V segments, including chromosome 9 orphons, were excluded from the earlier analysis of fewer than 650 of the donors. When HLA alleles, especially DR and DQ, strongly co-occurred, attributing TCR associations to individual alleles was difficult. While some public TCRs were present in many individuals, most TCR sequences turned up only very rarely across donors. V-gene and J-gene trimming of TCR beta chains was associated with a missense DCLRE1C variant in a later genetic analysis, and the association was replicated in an independent cohort. In an earlier analysis of approximately 590 of the donors, most TCR beta V segments were observed in productive rearrangements about 87% or about 30% of the time, broadly matching IMGT annotations. The authors suggested that the approach could potentially be extended to other disease states and immunological phenotypes. The classifier was reported to diagnose cytomegalovirus status with high specificity and sensitivity in both the original and validation cohorts. Because HLA typing was unavailable for some donors at each locus, only the typed subset was used in association tests. According to a later analysis, parvovirus B19, influenza, CMV and Epstein-Barr virus appeared linked to several top co-occurrence clusters. According to a later analysis, TCR association rates differed among HLA loci, with DRB1 alleles showing the most associated TCRs and HLA-C alleles showing the fewest. A further reported finding was that TCR beta sequences accurately predicted the HLA-A and HLA-B alleles for most subjects in the first cohort. In a later genetic analysis, fewer N-insertions in productive TCRs were reported among donors in an Asian-associated ancestry cluster than the approximately 710-donor mean. In a later analysis, more than 15,000 TCR beta sequences were associated with specific HLA alleles at a false discovery rate of 0.05. Roughly uniform sequencing depth across donors was assumed in presence/absence analyses, although this assumption may not hold. CMV serostatus was the only immune exposure information available for the cohort. In the study, about 150 TCR beta chains were listed as associated with cytomegalovirus. Most CMV-associated TCR beta chains appeared to be HLA-restricted in a later analysis, and the HLA associations seemed to be driven largely by CMV exposure. Correlated functional status among segregating V segments might reflect linkage disequilibrium, but an unknown experimental factor could not be ruled out.

The cohort comprised more than 550 healthy bone marrow donors. At the time of sampling, every cohort member was nominally healthy, though immune exposures that went unrecorded were likely present. The donor tested CMV seropositive, placing the donor among the 310 or so seropositive members of the cohort. Each donor provided a peripheral blood sample, and peripheral blood mononuclear cells were used for TCR beta sequencing. Genomic DNA extraction from the blood cell samples was performed with the Qiagen DNeasy Blood Extraction Kit. This clone has a handful of counts. Its specific antigen is unknown. There are no base qualities to consult, and no much larger clone falls within one base. Reading the germline V gene (reference sequence) gives CDR1 MNHEY and CDR2 SMNVEV. Its CDR3 holds 15 amino acids, cysteine through phenylalanine. Left in the record is the CDR3 DNA by itself, 45 bases read in frame from the first base. Clipping removes 5 bases from V and 5 bases from J, with 9 as the unmatched junction base count.

Libraries were built with the immunoSEQ multiplex PCR assay. A mixture of 60 forward primers for TCR Vbeta segments and 13 reverse primers for TCR Jbeta segments was used in the multiplex PCR. A multiplex PCR assay on genomic DNA amplified the CDR3 region of rearranged TCR beta genes. On the Illumina HiSeq System, the amplified TCR beta libraries were sequenced as 87-base-pair reads. For the original study's pipeline: Across the 640 or so repertoires, a later analysis counted some 81 million unique TCR beta chains, some 11 million of which were shared by at least two donors. To remove PCR and sequencing errors, raw reads were error-corrected and collapsed into unique sequences using a nearest-neighbor algorithm that merged closely related sequences. To assign V, D and J gene segments, CDR3 sequences were aligned to IMGT reference sequences. For a sequence to be retained, at least a six-nucleotide match to both a V gene segment and a J gene segment was required. Rearrangements were classified as productive when the CDR3 lacked stop codons and remained in frame with V and J, and all other rearrangements were classified as non-productive. Following IMGT convention, CDR3 was defined as the stretch from the second conserved V-encoded cysteine to the conserved J-encoded phenylalanine. Sequences without an unambiguous match to a single V gene segment were excluded from the earlier analysis of a few hundred of the donors. An earlier analysis of 587 of the donors classified V segments as functional when productive rearrangements were above 56.7% and as segregating when the standard deviation between donors was above 5%. A statistical classification framework was built for diagnosing cytomegalovirus status from the catalog of TCR beta chain sequences. A later analysis assigned V and J genes by comparing TCR nucleotide sequences with IMGT/GENE-DB human TR gene sequences. Using the TCRdist pipeline, a later analysis assigned CDR3 sequences along with most-parsimonious VDJ recombination scenarios. In a later analysis, every TCR beta chain was defined by the combination of its CDR3 amino acid sequence and its V-gene family, and reads without a unique V-gene family were dropped. In a later analysis, 450 to 600 highly shared, low-generation-probability nucleotide sequences were removed to address suspected cross-contamination and a sequencing artifact. For each public chain, a later analysis derived a clonal expansion index from normalized ranks of inferred template counts within each repertoire. In a later analysis, generation probabilities were computed using a VDJ recombination model fitted to out-of-frame rearrangements, and the results were checked against IGoR. In a later analysis, hypergeometric tests were used to score TCR-TCR, TCR-HLA and TCR-CMV co-occurrence, with a repertoire-size bias correction applied to TCR pairs. In a later analysis, false discovery rates were estimated by permuting HLA or CMV assignments 20 times. A later analysis grouped co-occurring TCRs with DBSCAN, adding TCRdist sequence similarity when clustering within HLA-allele-positive subsets. Co-occurrence clustering excluded repertoires with fewer than 30,000 or more than 120,000 public chains, plus five with anomalous nucleotide sharing. TCRdb holds this immuneACCESS table with in-frame rearrangements only. Some clones are missing; in checked studies, unresolved V genes explain under half, and the rest has no known cause. V, J and clone size were drawn from that table, and D and trimming were deduced from the DNA. The sample data list under 200,000 clones, and 12% of these were observed just once. About 7.8% of the sample lies in the top ten.

This TCR was recovered from a man aged 45 to 65 in good health and CMV-seropositive. Here the chain combines TRBV27 and TRBJ2-3; 8 bases in the junction line up with TRBD1. The specimen was PBMCs. The CDR3 region reads CASSPWTGTLDTQYF. The nucleotides read TGTGCCAGCAGTCCCTGGACAGGGACTCTAGATACGCAGTATTTT.